The sequence of this TCR beta chain was determined in a study of OX40 agonist ivuxolimab in advanced cancers. Background on the study: Intravenous ivuxolimab was administered to patients every 2 weeks at 0.01 to 10 mg/kg. Patients achieving partial responses numbered three: one hepatocellular carcinoma case and two cutaneous melanoma cases.

Assay used: immunoSEQ multiplex PCR; TCRdb lists only in-frame clones, some missing. The sample consists of roughly 90,000 clones, about 83% of them appearing once. Germline V lookup: CDR1 KGHSH, CDR2 LQKENI. The CDR3 totals 15 residues. The germline V and J ends were trimmed by 3 bases and 8 bases, with 16 bases remaining between them. This sequence was found in an adult with an advanced solid tumor such as melanoma, head and neck, liver or kidney cancer. The chain is built from TRBV18 and TRBJ1-4; no reliable D call. The source material was CD4+ or CD8+ T cells sorted from blood, sampled in a trial of the OX40 agonist ivuxolimab. CDR3 loop: CASSPLRDGGEKLFF. CDR3 in DNA: TGTGCCAGCTCACCCCTCCGGGATGGAGGCGAAAAACTGTTTTTT.